This T cell receptor beta chain was profiled in a study of early T cells in non-severe SARS-CoV-2 infection. The wider study: Sequencing of unsorted whole blood was done on bulk RNA, leaving chains unpaired. Study-wide results and limits: The study's VDJdb matching favored anti-spike CD8 responses and missed private and CD4 specificities.

Unmatched junction bases numbered 10, after V lost 4 bases and J lost 2 bases. The germline gives CDR1 SGHDN, CDR2 FVKESK. The CDR3 has 18 residues. This clonotype appeared a few times. Its target is not known. The TCR library protocol was used to attach unique molecular identifiers. These identifiers were attached to individual cDNA molecules. One entry per CDR3 protein results from TCRdb running MiXCR on the 5' RACE reads. The table includes around 44,000 distinct CDR3 sequences, approximately 7.6% detected once. Sequenced input: whole blood. The receptor was isolated from an adult who was a healthcare worker with PCR-confirmed SARS-CoV-2 infection or an uninfected control (not recorded which). The V call is TRBV14, the J call TRBJ2-3; TRBD2 matches at 12 bases. CDR3: CASSPWTSGVKSTDTQYF. CDR3 DNA: TGTGCCAGCAGCCCCTGGACTAGCGGGGTGAAGTCCACAGATACGCAGTATTTT.